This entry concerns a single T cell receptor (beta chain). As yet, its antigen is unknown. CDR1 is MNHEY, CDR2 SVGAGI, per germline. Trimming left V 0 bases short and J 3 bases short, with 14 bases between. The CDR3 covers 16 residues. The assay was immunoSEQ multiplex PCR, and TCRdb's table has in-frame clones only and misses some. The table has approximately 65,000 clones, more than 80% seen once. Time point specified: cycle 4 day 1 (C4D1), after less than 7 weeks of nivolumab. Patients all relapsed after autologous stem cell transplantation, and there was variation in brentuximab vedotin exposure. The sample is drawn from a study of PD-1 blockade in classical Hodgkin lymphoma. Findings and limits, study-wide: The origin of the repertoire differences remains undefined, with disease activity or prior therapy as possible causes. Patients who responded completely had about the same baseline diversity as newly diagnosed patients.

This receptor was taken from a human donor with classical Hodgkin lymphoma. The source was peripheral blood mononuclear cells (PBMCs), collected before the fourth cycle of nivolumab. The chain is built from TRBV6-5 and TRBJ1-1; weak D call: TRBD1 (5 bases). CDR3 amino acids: CASSYSLGRADTEAFF. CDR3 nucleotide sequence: TGTGCCAGCAGTTACTCCCTAGGCAGGGCGGACACTGAAGCTTTCTTT.